The clone carrying this TCR beta chain has just a few counts. The germline CDR1 and CDR2 sequences are MNHEY and SMNVEV (reference sequence). CDR3 length: 17 residues. Trimming took 5 bases from V and 9 from J; bases not matched to a gene: 10. The record originates from a study of identical twins. A single record per CDR3 protein comes from TCRdb applying MiXCR to the 5' RACE reads. The data contain 470,000 or so distinct CDR3 sequences, 24% of them singletons. These data also formed part of another study, on T cells expressing NK-cell markers. That work adds: It was from sorted CD3+CD56+NKG2C+, CD3+CD56+NKG2C- and CD3+CD56-NKG2C+ T cells that TCR beta repertoires came. For several experiments, T cell sorting was restricted to the alpha-beta TCR population by means of an anti-gamma-delta TCR antibody. It remained uncertain whether the expanded NKG2C+ T cell clones were specific for HCMV antigens.

This rearrangement joins TRBV27 to TRBJ2-1, with 16 bases fitting TRBD2. Sequenced: CD4+ T cells sorted from blood. This clonotype was obtained from a woman between 18 and 30 years old in good health. The CDR3 DNA sequence: TGTGCCAGCAGTAATACCGGGACTAGCGGGAGGGGGGTTGAGCAGTTCTTC. It is translated as CASSNTGTSGRGVEQFF.